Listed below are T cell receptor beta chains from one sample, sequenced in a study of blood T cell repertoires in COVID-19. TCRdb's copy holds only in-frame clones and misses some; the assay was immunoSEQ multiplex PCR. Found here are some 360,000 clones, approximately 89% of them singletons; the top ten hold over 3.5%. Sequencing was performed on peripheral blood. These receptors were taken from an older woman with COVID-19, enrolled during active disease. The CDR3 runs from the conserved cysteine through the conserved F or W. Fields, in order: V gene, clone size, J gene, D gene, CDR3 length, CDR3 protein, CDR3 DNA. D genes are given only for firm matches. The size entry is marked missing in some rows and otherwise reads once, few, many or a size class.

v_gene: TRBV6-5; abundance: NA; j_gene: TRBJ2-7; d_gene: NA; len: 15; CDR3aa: CASRWGRGSSYEQYF; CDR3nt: TGTGCCAGCAGGTGGGGGAGGGGGAGCTCCTACGAGCAGTACTTC
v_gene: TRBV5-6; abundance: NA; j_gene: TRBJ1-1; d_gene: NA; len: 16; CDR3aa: CASSLERGGRNTEAFF; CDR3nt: TGTGCCAGCAGCTTGGAGCGTGGAGGCCGGAACACTGAAGCTTTCTTT
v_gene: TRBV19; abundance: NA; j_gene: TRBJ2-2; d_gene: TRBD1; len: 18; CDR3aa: CASSILGQGLSETGELFF; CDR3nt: TGTGCCAGTAGTATTTTGGGACAGGGGCTATCTGAGACCGGGGAGCTGTTTTTT
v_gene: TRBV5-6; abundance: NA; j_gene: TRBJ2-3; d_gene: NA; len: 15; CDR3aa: CASRLLQGFTDTQYF; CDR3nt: TGTGCCAGCAGACTCTTACAGGGTTTCACAGATACGCAGTATTTT
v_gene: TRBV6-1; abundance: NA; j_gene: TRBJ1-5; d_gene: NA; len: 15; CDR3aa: CASSEVAGRNQPQHF; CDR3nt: TGTGCCAGCAGTGAAGTGGCAGGGCGGAATCAGCCCCAGCATTTT
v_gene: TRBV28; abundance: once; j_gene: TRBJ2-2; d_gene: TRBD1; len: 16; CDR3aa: CASSSIGGIRTGELFF; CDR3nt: TGTGCCAGCAGTTCGATAGGGGGCATCAGGACCGGGGAGCTGTTTTTT
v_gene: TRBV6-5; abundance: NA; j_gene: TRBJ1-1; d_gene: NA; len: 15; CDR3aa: CASSLTTFQNTEAFF; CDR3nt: TGTGCCAGCAGTTTAACGACATTTCAGAACACTGAAGCTTTCTTT
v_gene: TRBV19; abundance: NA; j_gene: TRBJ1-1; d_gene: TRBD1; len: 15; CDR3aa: CASSPLQGAFTEAFF; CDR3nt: TGTGCCAGTAGTCCGCTACAGGGGGCGTTCACTGAAGCTTTCTTT
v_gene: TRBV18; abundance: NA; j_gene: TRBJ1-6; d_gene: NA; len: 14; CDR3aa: CASSPGTYNSPLHF; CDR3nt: TGTGCCAGCTCACCGGGCACCTATAATTCACCCCTCCACTTT
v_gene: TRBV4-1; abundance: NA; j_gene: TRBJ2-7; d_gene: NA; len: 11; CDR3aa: CASSQGQEQYF; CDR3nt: TGCGCCAGCAGCCAAGGACAGGAGCAGTACTTC
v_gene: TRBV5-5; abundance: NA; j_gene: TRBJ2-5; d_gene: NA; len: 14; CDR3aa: CASSVFGAQETQYF; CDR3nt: TGTGCCAGCAGCGTTTTTGGGGCTCAAGAGACCCAGTACTTC
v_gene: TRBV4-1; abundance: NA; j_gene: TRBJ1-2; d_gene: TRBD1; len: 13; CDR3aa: CASSGTGSYGYTF; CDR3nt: TGCGCCAGCTCCGGGACAGGTTCCTATGGCTACACCTTC
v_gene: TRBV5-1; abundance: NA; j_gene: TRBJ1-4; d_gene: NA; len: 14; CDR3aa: CASSQGPENEKLFF; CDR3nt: TGCGCCAGCAGCCAGGGCCCCGAAAATGAAAAACTGTTTTTT
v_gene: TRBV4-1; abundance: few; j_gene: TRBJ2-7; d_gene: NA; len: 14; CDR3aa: CASSQVNRANEQYF; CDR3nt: TGCGCCAGCAGCCAAGTGAACAGGGCAAACGAGCAGTACTTC
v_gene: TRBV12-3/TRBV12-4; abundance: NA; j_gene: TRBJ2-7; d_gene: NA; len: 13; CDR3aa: CASSQGSLVEQYF; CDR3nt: TGTGCCAGCAGCCAGGGGTCGTTGGTCGAGCAGTACTTC
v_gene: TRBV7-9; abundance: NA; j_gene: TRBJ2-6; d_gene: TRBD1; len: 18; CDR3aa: CASSLRDRGRTGANVLTF; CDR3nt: TGTGCCAGCAGCTTAAGAGACAGGGGGCGGACTGGGGCCAACGTCCTGACTTTC
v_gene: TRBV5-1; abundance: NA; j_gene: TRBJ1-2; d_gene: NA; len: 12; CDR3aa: CASSHGDSRYTF; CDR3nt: TGCGCCAGCAGTCATGGTGACAGTCGCTACACCTTC
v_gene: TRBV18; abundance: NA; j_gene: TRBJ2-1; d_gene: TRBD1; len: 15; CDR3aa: CASSPQRGPYNEQFF; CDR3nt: TGTGCCAGCTCACCACAGAGGGGGCCCTACAATGAGCAGTTCTTC
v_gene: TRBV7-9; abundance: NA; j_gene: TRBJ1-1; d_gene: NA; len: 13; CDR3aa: CASSHLTGTEAFF; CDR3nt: TGTGCCAGCAGCCACCTGACGGGTACTGAAGCTTTCTTT
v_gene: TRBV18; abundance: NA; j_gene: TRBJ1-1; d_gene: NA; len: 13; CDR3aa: CASSPDSYTEAFF; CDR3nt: TGTGCCAGCTCACCGGACAGCTACACTGAAGCTTTCTTT
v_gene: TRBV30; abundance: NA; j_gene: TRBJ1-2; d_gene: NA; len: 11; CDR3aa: CALRRGGGYTF; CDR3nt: TGTGCACTCAGACGGGGAGGTGGCTACACCTTC
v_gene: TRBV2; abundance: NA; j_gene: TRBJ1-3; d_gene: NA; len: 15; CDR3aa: CASIAQGLPGNTIYF; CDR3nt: TGTGCCAGCATTGCACAGGGTCTCCCTGGAAACACCATATATTTT